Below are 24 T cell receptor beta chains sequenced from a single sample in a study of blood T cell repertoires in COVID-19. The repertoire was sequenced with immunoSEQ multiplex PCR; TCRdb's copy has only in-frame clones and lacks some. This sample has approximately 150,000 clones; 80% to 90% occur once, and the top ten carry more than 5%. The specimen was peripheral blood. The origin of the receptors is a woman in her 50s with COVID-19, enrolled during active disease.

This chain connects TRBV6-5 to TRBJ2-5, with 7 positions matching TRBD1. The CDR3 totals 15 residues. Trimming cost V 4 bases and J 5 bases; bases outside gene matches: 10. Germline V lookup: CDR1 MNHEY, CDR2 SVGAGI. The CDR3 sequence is CASSSQQGRMETQYF. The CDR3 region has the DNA TGTGCCAGCAGTTCCCAACAGGGGCGTATGGAGACCCAGTACTTC.

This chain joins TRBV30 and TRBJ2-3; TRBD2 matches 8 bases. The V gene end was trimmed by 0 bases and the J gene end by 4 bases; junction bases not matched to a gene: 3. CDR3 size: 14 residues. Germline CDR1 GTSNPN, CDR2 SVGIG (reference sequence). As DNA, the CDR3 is TGTGCCTGGAGTGTGGAGCGGGGGCCAGATACGCAGTATTTT. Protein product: CAWSVERGPDTQYF.

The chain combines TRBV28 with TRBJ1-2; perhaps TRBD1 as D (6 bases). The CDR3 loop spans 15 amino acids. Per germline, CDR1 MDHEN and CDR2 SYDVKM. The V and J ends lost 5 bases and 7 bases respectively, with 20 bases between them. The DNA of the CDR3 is TGTGCCAGCAGTACCACCTGGGACAACGTCTTTGGCTACACCTTC. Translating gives CASSTTWDNVFGYTF.

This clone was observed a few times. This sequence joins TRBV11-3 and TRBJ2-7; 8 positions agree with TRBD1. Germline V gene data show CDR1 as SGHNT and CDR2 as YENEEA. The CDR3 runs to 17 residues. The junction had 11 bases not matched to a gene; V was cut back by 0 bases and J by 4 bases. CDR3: CASSLDLGAGGSYEQYF. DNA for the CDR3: TGTGCCAGCAGCTTAGATCTGGGGGCAGGGGGCTCGTACGAGCAGTACTTC. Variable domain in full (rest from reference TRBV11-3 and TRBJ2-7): EAGVVQSPRYKIIEKKQPVAFWCNPISGHNTLYWYLQNLGQGPELLIRYENEEAVDDSQLPKDRFSAERLKGVDSTLKIQPAELGDSAVYLCASSLDLGAGGSYEQYFGPGTRLTVT.

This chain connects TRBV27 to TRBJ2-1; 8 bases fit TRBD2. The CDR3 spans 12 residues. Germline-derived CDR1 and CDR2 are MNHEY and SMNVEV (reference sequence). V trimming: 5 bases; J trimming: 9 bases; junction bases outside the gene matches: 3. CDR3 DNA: TGTGCCAGCAGTCCGGGGGGGCGTGAGCAGTTCTTC. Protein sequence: CASSPGGREQFF.

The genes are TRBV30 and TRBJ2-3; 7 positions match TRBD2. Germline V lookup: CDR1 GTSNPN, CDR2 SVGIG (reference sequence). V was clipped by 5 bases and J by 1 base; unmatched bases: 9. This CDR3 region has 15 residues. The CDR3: CAWGRGGVGTDTQYF. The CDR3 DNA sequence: TGTGCCTGGGGAAGGGGAGGGGTGGGCACAGATACGCAGTATTTT.

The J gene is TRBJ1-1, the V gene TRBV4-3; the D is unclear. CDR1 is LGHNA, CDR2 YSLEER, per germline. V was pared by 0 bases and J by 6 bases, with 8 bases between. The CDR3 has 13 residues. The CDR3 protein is CASSQDSSAEAFF. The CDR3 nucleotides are TGCGCCAGCAGCCAAGATAGCTCAGCTGAAGCTTTCTTT.

CDR3 region: CASSLWDSNEQFF. The CDR3 DNA reads as TGTGCCAGCAGCTTATGGGACAGCAATGAGCAGTTCTTC. The V and J genes are TRBV11-3 and TRBJ2-1; 7 positions match TRBD1. Losses at the gene ends were 2 bases for V and 6 bases for J; bases not matched to a gene: 1. Germline-derived CDR1 and CDR2 are SGHNT and YENEEA. The CDR3 is 13 residues long. The variable domain in full, with the rest retrieved from reference TRBV11-3 and TRBJ2-1, is EAGVVQSPRYKIIEKKQPVAFWCNPISGHNTLYWYLQNLGQGPELLIRYENEEAVDDSQLPKDRFSAERLKGVDSTLKIQPAELGDSAVYLCASSLWDSNEQFFGPGTRLTVL.

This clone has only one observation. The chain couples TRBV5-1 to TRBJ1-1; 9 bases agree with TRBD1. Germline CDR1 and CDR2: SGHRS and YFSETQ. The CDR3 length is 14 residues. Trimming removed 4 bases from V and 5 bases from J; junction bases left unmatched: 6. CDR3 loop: CASSEQGAQTEAFF. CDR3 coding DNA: TGCGCCAGCAGCGAACAGGGGGCGCAGACTGAAGCTTTCTTT. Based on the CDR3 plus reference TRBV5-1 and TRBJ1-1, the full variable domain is KAGVTQTPRYLIKTRGQQVTLSCSPISGHRSVSWYQQTPGQGLQFLFEYFSETQRNKGNFPGRFSGRQFSNSRSEMNVSTLELGDSALYLCASSEQGAQTEAFFGQGTRLTVV.

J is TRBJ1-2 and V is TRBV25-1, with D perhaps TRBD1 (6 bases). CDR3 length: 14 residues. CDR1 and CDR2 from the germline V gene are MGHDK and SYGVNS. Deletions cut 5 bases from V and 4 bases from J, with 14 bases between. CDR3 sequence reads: CASSRQDSSYGYTF. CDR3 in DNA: TGTGCCAGCAGTAGACAGGATTCTTCCTATGGCTACACCTTC.

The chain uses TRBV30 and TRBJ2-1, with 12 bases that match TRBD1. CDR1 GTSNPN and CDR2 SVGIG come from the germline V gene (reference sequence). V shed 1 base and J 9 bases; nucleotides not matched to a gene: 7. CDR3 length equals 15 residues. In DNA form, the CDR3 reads TGTGCCTGGAGTGGACTCGGGACAGGGGGCAGTGAGCAGTTCTTC. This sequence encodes CAWSGLGTGGSEQFF. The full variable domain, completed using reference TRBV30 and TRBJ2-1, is SQTIHQWPATLVQPVGSPLSLECTVEGTSNPNLYWYRQAAGRGLQLLFYSVGIGQISSEVPQNLSASRPQDRQFILSSKKLLLSDSGFYLCAWSGLGTGGSEQFFGPGTRLTVL.

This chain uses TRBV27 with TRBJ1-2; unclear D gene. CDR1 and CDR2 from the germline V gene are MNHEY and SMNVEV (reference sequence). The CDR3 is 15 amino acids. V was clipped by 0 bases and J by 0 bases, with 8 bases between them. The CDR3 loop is CASSLSAGANYGYTF. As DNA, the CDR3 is TGTGCCAGCAGTTTATCAGCCGGAGCTAACTATGGCTACACCTTC.

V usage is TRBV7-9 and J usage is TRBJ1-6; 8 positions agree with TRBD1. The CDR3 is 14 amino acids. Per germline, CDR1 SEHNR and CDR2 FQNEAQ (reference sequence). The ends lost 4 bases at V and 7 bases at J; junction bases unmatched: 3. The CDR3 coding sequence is TGTGCCAGCAGCTCATGGACAGGGAATTCACCCCTCCACTTT. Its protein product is CASSSWTGNSPLHF.

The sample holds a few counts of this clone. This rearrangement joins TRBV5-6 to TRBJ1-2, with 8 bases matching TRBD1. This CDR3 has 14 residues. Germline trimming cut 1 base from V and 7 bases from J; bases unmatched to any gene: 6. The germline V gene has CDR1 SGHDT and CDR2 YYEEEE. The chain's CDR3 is CASSLYRQGIGYTF. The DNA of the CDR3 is TGTGCCAGCAGCTTGTACCGACAGGGGATTGGCTACACCTTC. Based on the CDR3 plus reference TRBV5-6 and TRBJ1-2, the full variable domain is DAGVTQSPTHLIKTRGQQVTLRCSPKSGHDTVSWYQQALGQGPQFIFQYYEEEERQRGNFPDRFSGHQFPNYSSELNVNALLLGDSALYLCASSLYRQGIGYTFGSGTRLTVV.

CDR3 sequence reads: CASRGTGPLEPLHF. As DNA, the CDR3 is TGCGCCAGCAGGGGGACAGGGCCCCTTGAACCCCTCCACTTT. The gene calls are TRBV4-1 and TRBJ1-6; 9 bases align to TRBD1. This CDR3 has 14 residues. Germline V gene lookup returns CDR1 MGHRA and CDR2 YSYEKL. V gave up 6 bases and J gave up 12 bases; unmatched junction bases: 9.

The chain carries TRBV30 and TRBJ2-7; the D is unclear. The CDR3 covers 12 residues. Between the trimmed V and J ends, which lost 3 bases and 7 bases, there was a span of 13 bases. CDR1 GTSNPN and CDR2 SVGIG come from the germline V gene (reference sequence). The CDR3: CAWSPTRGEQYF. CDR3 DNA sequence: TGTGCCTGGAGCCCGACACGTGGAGAGCAGTACTTC.

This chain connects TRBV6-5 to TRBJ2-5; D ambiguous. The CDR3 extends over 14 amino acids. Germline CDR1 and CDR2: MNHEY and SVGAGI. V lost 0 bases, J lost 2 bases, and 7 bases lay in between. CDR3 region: CASSYSTKQETQYF. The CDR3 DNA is TGTGCCAGCAGTTACTCGACAAAACAAGAGACCCAGTACTTC.

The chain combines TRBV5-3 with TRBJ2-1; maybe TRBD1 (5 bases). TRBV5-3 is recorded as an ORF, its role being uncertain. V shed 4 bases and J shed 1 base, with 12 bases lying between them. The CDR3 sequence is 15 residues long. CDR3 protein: CARSTSGNSYNEQFF. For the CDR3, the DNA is TGTGCCAGAAGCACATCAGGGAATTCCTACAATGAGCAGTTCTTC.

The CDR3: CASRLTGTRGIETQYF. DNA for the CDR3: TGTGCCAGCAGGTTAACCGGGACTAGGGGGATCGAGACCCAGTACTTC. This chain joins TRBV27 and TRBJ2-5, with 8 bases that match TRBD2. In germline, CDR1 is MNHEY, CDR2 SMNVEV (reference sequence). With 6 bases clipped from V and 5 bases from J, the junction kept 14 bases outside the gene matches. There are 16 residues in the CDR3.

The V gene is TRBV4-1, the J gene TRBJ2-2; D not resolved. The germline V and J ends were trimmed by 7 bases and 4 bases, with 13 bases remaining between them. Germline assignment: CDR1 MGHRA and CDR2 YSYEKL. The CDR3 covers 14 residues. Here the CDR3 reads CASTDTGRTGELFF. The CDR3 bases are TGCGCCAGCACAGACACTGGCCGCACCGGGGAGCTGTTTTTT.

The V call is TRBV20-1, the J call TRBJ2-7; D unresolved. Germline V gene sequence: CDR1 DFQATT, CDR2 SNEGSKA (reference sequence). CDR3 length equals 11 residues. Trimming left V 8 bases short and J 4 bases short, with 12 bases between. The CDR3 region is CSPRQEYEQYF. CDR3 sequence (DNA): TGCAGTCCGAGACAAGAATACGAGCAGTACTTC.

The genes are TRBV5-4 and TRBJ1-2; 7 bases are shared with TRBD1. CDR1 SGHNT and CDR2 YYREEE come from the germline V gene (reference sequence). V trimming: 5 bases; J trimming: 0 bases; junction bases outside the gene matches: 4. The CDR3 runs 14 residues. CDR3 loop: CASSPGQSNYGYTF. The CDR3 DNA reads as TGTGCCAGCAGTCCGGGACAGTCTAACTATGGCTACACCTTC.

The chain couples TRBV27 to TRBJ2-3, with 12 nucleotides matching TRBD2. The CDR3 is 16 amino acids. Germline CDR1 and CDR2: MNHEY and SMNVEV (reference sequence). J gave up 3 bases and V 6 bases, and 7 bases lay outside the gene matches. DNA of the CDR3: TGTGCCAGCAGACCCCTTGGGACTAGCGGGACAGATACGCAGTATTTT. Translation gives CASRPLGTSGTDTQYF.

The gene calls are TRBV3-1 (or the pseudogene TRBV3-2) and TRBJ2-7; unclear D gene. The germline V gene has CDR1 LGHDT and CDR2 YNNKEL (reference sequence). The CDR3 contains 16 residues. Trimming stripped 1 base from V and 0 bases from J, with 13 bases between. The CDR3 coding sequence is TGTGCCAGCAGCCAAGCACCGACAACGATCTCCTACGAGCAGTACTTC. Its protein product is CASSQAPTTISYEQYF.